The 32 T cell receptor beta chains reported below all come from one sample, sequenced in a study of memory CD4+ T cells and cytomegalovirus serostatus (dated 2019 in TCRdb). Single viable CD3+CD4+CD8-CD45RO+ cells were sorted as memory CD4+ T cells on a FACSAria II. The protocol used for the library was the immunoSEQ multiplex PCR assay. As stored in TCRdb, this immuneACCESS dataset retains in-frame rearrangements with V and J assigned. A fraction of the clones does not appear; measured against another copy, unresolved V genes explain less than half of the discrepancy, and the remainder lacks a known reason. Here the sample has some 57,000 clones; over 75% occur a single time. The ten largest account for more than 0.75% of the sample. The sample taken for sequencing was memory CD4+ T cells from blood. All receptors derive from an adult in good health and CMV-seronegative.

This chain uses TRBV4-2 with TRBJ2-1; 16 bases are a match to TRBD2. Germline lookup yields CDR1 LGHNA and CDR2 YNFKEQ. Trimming took 4 bases from V and 0 from J; bases not matched to a gene: 15. This CDR3 is 22 amino acids long. CDR3 loop: CASSRTGTSGRGFGVSYNEQFF. The CDR3 coding sequence is TGTGCCAGCAGCCGTACCGGGACTAGCGGGAGGGGATTTGGGGTCTCCTACAATGAGCAGTTCTTC.

The chain links TRBV19 to TRBJ1-5; TRBD1 agrees at 7 bases. The V and J ends lost 7 bases and 0 bases, in that order; junction bases with no gene match: 6. This CDR3 is 15 amino acids long. CDR1 and CDR2 (germline): LNHDA, SQIVND (reference sequence). CDR3 bases: TGTGCCAGTAAGAGGGACAGAAGTAGCAATCAGCCCCAGCATTTT. It translates to CASKRDRSSNQPQHF.

The table lists this clone with a count of one. This chain joins TRBV6-5 and TRBJ1-2, with D unclear. V dropped 2 bases and J dropped 6 bases, with 10 bases sitting between them. Looked up from germline, CDR1 is MNHEY and CDR2 is SVGAGI. The CDR3 loop spans 13 amino acids. The CDR3 here is CASSYLNADGYTF. CDR3 in DNA: TGTGCCAGCAGTTACCTGAATGCTGATGGCTACACCTTC.

The V call is TRBV30, the J call TRBJ1-6, with a weak D call TRBD1 (5 bases). The germline V and J ends were trimmed by 0 bases and 7 bases, with 13 bases remaining between them. The germline V gene has CDR1 GTSNPN and CDR2 SVGIG (reference sequence). The CDR3 contains 15 residues. This CDR3 reads CAWSVGQGKNSPLHF. The CDR3 DNA reads TGTGCCTGGAGTGTGGGGCAGGGAAAGAATTCACCCCTCCACTTT. The complete variable domain, with remaining parts taken from reference TRBV30 and TRBJ1-6, reads SQTIHQWPATLVQPVGSPLSLECTVEGTSNPNLYWYRQAAGRGLQLLFYSVGIGQISSEVPQNLSASRPQDRQFILSSKKLLLSDSGFYLCAWSVGQGKNSPLHFGNGTRLTVT.

This clone was seen a few times. The chain carries TRBV11-3 and TRBJ2-1; 10 bases are shared with TRBD2. Germline loops: CDR1 SGHNT, CDR2 YENEEA. The J segment lost 4 bases and the V segment lost 1 base, leaving 1 base of the junction unmatched. The CDR3 runs 15 residues. This CDR3 reads CASSLGSGGYNEQFF. CDR3 sequence (DNA): TGTGCCAGCAGCTTAGGTAGCGGGGGGTACAATGAGCAGTTCTTC. The complete variable domain, with remaining parts taken from reference TRBV11-3 and TRBJ2-1, reads EAGVVQSPRYKIIEKKQPVAFWCNPISGHNTLYWYLQNLGQGPELLIRYENEEAVDDSQLPKDRFSAERLKGVDSTLKIQPAELGDSAVYLCASSLGSGGYNEQFFGPGTRLTVL.

This clone was observed a single time. The chain recombines TRBV5-1 with TRBJ2-1; the match to TRBD2 covers 11 bases. The CDR3 is 16 residues long. V gave up 3 bases and J gave up 7 bases; unmatched junction bases: 9. The germline gives CDR1 SGHRS, CDR2 YFSETQ. CDR3 sequence reads: CASSSMTSGTGNEQFF. The CDR3 region has the DNA TGCGCCAGCAGCTCGATGACTAGCGGGACAGGTAATGAGCAGTTCTTC.

The chain carries TRBV7-9 and TRBJ1-2; TRBD1 matches at 8 bases. The CDR3 is made up of 14 amino acids. The J segment lost 4 bases and the V segment lost 5 bases, leaving 6 bases of the junction unmatched. Germline assignment: CDR1 SEHNR and CDR2 FQNEAQ (reference sequence). The CDR3: CASSLGQGLYGYTF. CDR3 coding DNA: TGTGCCAGCAGCCTAGGACAGGGCCTCTATGGCTACACCTTC.

V and J are TRBV6-1 and TRBJ1-4; D not certain. Germline values: CDR1 MNHNS, CDR2 SASEGT. The ends were cut back, 5 bases at V and 1 base at J, with 11 bases in the middle. This CDR3 has 15 amino acids. CDR3 coding DNA: TGTGCCAGCAGTCCTCTAGGGAGAACTAATGAAAAACTGTTTTTT. This codes for CASSPLGRTNEKLFF.

In its sample, this clone was seen a few times. This rearrangement joins TRBV5-1 to TRBJ1-6; D is possibly TRBD1 (5 bases). V lost 4 bases and J 0 bases, leaving 11 bases between the germline ends. The CDR3 consists of 16 residues. Germline CDR1 reads SGHRS; CDR2 reads YFSETQ. CDR3 loop: CASSLEGSSYNSPLHF. In nucleotides, the CDR3 is TGCGCCAGCAGCCTCGAGGGGAGCTCCTATAATTCACCCCTCCACTTT.

V is TRBV2 and J is TRBJ1-1, with D unclear. Deletions cut 6 bases from V and 6 bases from J, with 8 bases between. This CDR3 is built from 11 residues. Germline CDR1 SNHLY, CDR2 FYNNEI. Here the CDR3 DNA reads TGTGCCAGCAGGGATGATGCTGAAGCTTTCTTT. It translates to CASRDDAEAFF. Using reference TRBV2 and TRBJ1-1 for the parts outside the CDR3, the full variable domain is EPEVTQTPSHQVTQMGQEVILRCVPISNHLYFYWYRQILGQKVEFLVSFYNNEISEKSEIFDDQFSVERPDGSNFTLKIRSTKLEDSAMYFCASRDDAEAFFGQGTRLTVV.

J is TRBJ1-4 and V is TRBV23-1; D gene ambiguous. TRBV23-1 qualifies as an ORF whose function is uncertain. The germline V and J ends were trimmed by 4 bases and 16 bases, with 10 bases remaining between them. This CDR3 is built from 10 residues. CDR3 amino acids: CASSRTCQFF. The CDR3 DNA reads TGCGCCAGCAGTCGCACATGCCAGTTTTTT.

The CDR3 region is CASSATGISGANVLTF. CDR3 bases: TGTGCCAGCAGTGCCACTGGGATCTCTGGGGCCAACGTCCTGACTTTC. V gene TRBV2 combines with J gene TRBJ2-6; no definite D call. Germline V gene data show CDR1 as SNHLY and CDR2 as FYNNEI. The V and J ends lost 4 bases and 0 bases respectively, with 10 bases between them. This CDR3 region has 16 residues.

V and J are TRBV12-5 and TRBJ1-6, with D maybe TRBD1 (5 bases). The CDR3 runs to 13 residues. Trimming pared 5 bases from V and 10 bases from J, leaving 12 bases between. Germline V lookup: CDR1 LGHNT, CDR2 FRNRAP. The chain's CDR3 is CASGKTGGSPLHF. CDR3 nucleotide sequence: TGTGCTAGTGGTAAAACAGGCGGATCACCCCTCCACTTT.

The chain has TRBV5-1 and TRBJ2-2; D may match TRBD1 or TRBD2 (5 bases each). The CDR3 totals 14 residues. CDR1 is SGHRS, CDR2 YFSETQ, per germline. Trimming cost V 4 bases and J 4 bases, with 11 bases left between them. The chain's CDR3 is CASSAVGTTGELFF. The CDR3, as DNA: TGCGCCAGCAGCGCGGTGGGGACCACCGGGGAGCTGTTTTTT.

The chain is built from TRBV11-2 and TRBJ2-2; D is ambiguous. V was clipped by 4 bases and J by 2 bases, with 8 bases between them. CDR1 and CDR2 (germline): SGHAT, FQNNGV. The CDR3 covers 14 residues. The CDR3 reads CASSSPSNTGELFF. For the CDR3, the DNA is TGTGCCAGCAGCTCCCCCTCTAACACCGGGGAGCTGTTTTTT.

The gene calls are TRBV6-4 and TRBJ2-1; D uncertain. The germline V gene encodes CDR1 MRHNA and CDR2 SNTAGT. The CDR3 contains 11 residues. V was shortened by 2 bases and J by 5 bases, with 1 base between the two germline ends. CDR3 coding DNA: TGTGCCAGCAGTGACCACAATGAGCAGTTCTTC. Amino acid sequence: CASSDHNEQFF.

CDR3 loop: CASSMDRLNSGNTIYF. The CDR3 DNA sequence: TGTGCCAGTAGTATGGACAGGCTGAACTCTGGAAACACCATATATTTT. The chain recombines TRBV19 with TRBJ1-3, with TRBD1 matching 7 bases. The germline V gene has CDR1 LNHDA and CDR2 SQIVND (reference sequence). The CDR3 covers 16 residues. Trimming removed 3 bases from V and 0 bases from J; junction bases left unmatched: 5.

DNA of the CDR3: TGCGCCAGCAGCCGGCCGAACCAGCCCGGGGAGCTGTTTTTT. Amino acid sequence: CASSRPNQPGELFF. The chain has TRBV4-1 and TRBJ2-2, with D unresolved. CDR3 length equals 14 residues. CDR1 is MGHRA and CDR2 is YSYEKL in the germline V gene. V was clipped by 4 bases and J by 6 bases, with 12 bases between them.

V usage is TRBV18 and J usage is TRBJ2-3, with a weak D call TRBD2 (6 bases). The CDR3 spans 11 residues. Germline V gene data show CDR1 as KGHSH and CDR2 as LQKENI. The V end lost 6 bases, the J end lost 10 bases, and 11 bases lay between the germline ends. The CDR3 loop reads CASSTEGSQYF. The CDR3 nucleotides read TGTGCCAGCTCGACGGAGGGCTCGCAGTATTTT. Full variable domain (rest looked up from reference TRBV18 and TRBJ2-3): NAGVMQNPRHLVRRRGQEARLRCSPMKGHSHVYWYRQLPEEGLKFMVYLQKENIIDESGMPKERFSAEFPKEGPSILRIQQVVRGDSAAYFCASSTEGSQYFGPGTRLTVL.

This clone has only a few counts. This same CDR3 is encoded by further DNA sequences in the sample. The genes are TRBV10-3 and TRBJ1-5; D ambiguous. V lost 0 bases to trimming and J lost 3 bases, with 0 bases between them. This CDR3 is built from 12 residues. CDR1 is ENHRY, CDR2 SYGVKD, per germline. The CDR3 region is CAISESNQPQHF. The CDR3 bases are TGTGCCATCAGTGAGTCCAATCAGCCCCAGCATTTT.

This chain links TRBV2 with TRBJ2-2, with D maybe TRBD1 (6 bases). Trimming removed 5 bases at V and 4 bases at J, with 14 bases between. Looked up from germline, CDR1 is SNHLY and CDR2 is FYNNEI. This CDR3 is built from 15 residues. DNA of the CDR3: TGTGCCAGCAGTTCCGACAGGAGGTCCACCGGGGAGCTGTTTTTT. Its translation is CASSSDRRSTGELFF.

The V call is TRBV19, the J call TRBJ2-7, with 10 bases lining up with TRBD2. Germline-derived CDR1 and CDR2 are LNHDA and SQIVND (reference sequence). V was clipped by 3 bases and J by 4 bases; unmatched bases: 6. CDR3 length: 15 residues. The CDR3 DNA is TGTGCCAGTAGTATTAGCCTAGCGGGAGTATACGAGCAGTACTTC. This gives the protein CASSISLAGVYEQYF.

The V call is TRBV19, the J call TRBJ2-5, with TRBD1 matching 12 bases. Germline CDR1 LNHDA, CDR2 SQIVND (reference sequence). The CDR3 is made up of 14 amino acids. The trim removed 10 bases at V and 4 bases at J, leaving 7 bases unmatched. Here the CDR3 reads CATRDRGRGETQYF. The CDR3 DNA reads as TGTGCCACCCGGGACAGGGGGCGCGGAGAGACCCAGTACTTC.

This clone was observed once. The J gene is TRBJ2-5, the V gene TRBV18, with 7 bases fitting TRBD2. The CDR3 extends over 15 amino acids. J lost 5 bases, V lost 2 bases, and 8 bases had no gene match. Germline loops: CDR1 KGHSH, CDR2 LQKENI. In nucleotides, the CDR3 is TGTGCCAGCTCACCAGCGGCGGGAGCGGGGGAGACCCAGTACTTC. Translating gives CASSPAAGAGETQYF.

The V call is TRBV19, the J call TRBJ1-5; no reliable D call. Trimming stripped 6 bases from V and 4 bases from J, with 7 bases between. Germline CDR1 LNHDA, CDR2 SQIVND (reference sequence). This CDR3 has 12 amino acids. The CDR3 loop is CASSWINQPQHF. CDR3 in DNA: TGTGCCAGTAGCTGGATAAATCAGCCCCAGCATTTT.

Only one count was recorded for this clone. The CDR3 here is CASSDRDEQYF. CDR3 in DNA: TGTGCCAGCAGCGACAGGGACGAGCAGTACTTC. The chain couples TRBV6-5 to TRBJ2-7; 7 bases align to TRBD1. Losses at the gene ends were 6 bases for V and 5 bases for J; bases not matched to a gene: 1. The CDR3 extends over 11 amino acids. Germline V gene lookup returns CDR1 MNHEY and CDR2 SVGAGI.

The rearrangement joins TRBV7-2 to TRBJ1-1, with TRBD1 as a possible D gene (6 bases). The CDR3 contains 12 residues. The V end lost 3 bases, the J end lost 8 bases, and 10 bases lay between the germline ends. Germline CDR1 and CDR2: SGHTA and FQGNSA. CDR3 region: CASSLIGTEAFF. CDR3 in DNA: TGTGCCAGCAGCTTGATTGGGACAGAAGCTTTCTTT.

V usage is TRBV18 and J usage is TRBJ1-1, with 7 bases lining up with TRBD1. CDR1 is KGHSH and CDR2 is LQKENI in the germline V gene. This CDR3 comprises 13 residues. Trimming removed 9 bases from V and 7 bases from J; junction bases left unmatched: 11. The CDR3 nucleotides are TGTGCCAGTGCCACAGGGGTTCTCGTTGAAGCTTTCTTT. Protein product: CASATGVLVEAFF.

Only one count was recorded for this clone. The CDR3 spells CASKEAYSNQPQHF. In DNA, the CDR3 is TGTGCCAGCAAGGAGGCCTATAGCAATCAGCCCCAGCATTTT. The V call is TRBV6-1, the J call TRBJ1-5; D is unresolved. Germline lookup yields CDR1 MNHNS and CDR2 SASEGT. This CDR3 has 14 residues. V was clipped by 7 bases and J by 0 bases, with 10 bases between them.

V is TRBV5-4 and J is TRBJ2-7, with unresolved D. Trimming pared 3 bases from V and 5 bases from J, leaving 15 bases between. This CDR3 has 14 amino acids. Germline CDR1 SGHNT, CDR2 YYREEE (reference sequence). CDR3 loop: CASSSMGQLHEQYF. CDR3 nucleotide sequence: TGTGCCAGCAGCTCAATGGGTCAGCTGCACGAGCAGTACTTC.

This clone came up a few times. The chain couples TRBV5-4 to TRBJ1-1, with 10 bases aligning to TRBD1. After removal of 5 bases from V and 2 bases from J, the junction contained 9 bases not matched to a gene. Germline CDR1 reads SGHNT; CDR2 reads YYREEE (reference sequence). The CDR3 covers 16 residues. The CDR3 here is CASRKGQGGINTEAFF. The CDR3 nucleotides read TGTGCCAGCAGAAAAGGACAGGGGGGAATTAACACTGAAGCTTTCTTT.

This clone is medium-sized by share. The V and J genes are TRBV15 and TRBJ2-7, with D perhaps matching TRBD1 (6 bases). The V end was cut by 9 bases, the J end by 0 bases, with 12 bases between. This CDR3 has 13 residues. Looked up from germline, CDR1 is LNHNV and CDR2 is YYDKDF (reference sequence). The CDR3 sequence: CATSLQGSYEQYF. Written as DNA, the CDR3 is TGTGCCACGTCCTTACAGGGCTCCTACGAGCAGTACTTC. Drawing the rest from reference TRBV15 and TRBJ2-7, the complete variable domain is DAMVIQNPRYQVTQFGKPVTLSCSQTLNHNVMYWYQQKSSQAPKLLFHYYDKDFNNEADTPDNFQSRRPNTSFCFLDIRSPGLGDTAMYLCATSLQGSYEQYFGPGTRLTVT.